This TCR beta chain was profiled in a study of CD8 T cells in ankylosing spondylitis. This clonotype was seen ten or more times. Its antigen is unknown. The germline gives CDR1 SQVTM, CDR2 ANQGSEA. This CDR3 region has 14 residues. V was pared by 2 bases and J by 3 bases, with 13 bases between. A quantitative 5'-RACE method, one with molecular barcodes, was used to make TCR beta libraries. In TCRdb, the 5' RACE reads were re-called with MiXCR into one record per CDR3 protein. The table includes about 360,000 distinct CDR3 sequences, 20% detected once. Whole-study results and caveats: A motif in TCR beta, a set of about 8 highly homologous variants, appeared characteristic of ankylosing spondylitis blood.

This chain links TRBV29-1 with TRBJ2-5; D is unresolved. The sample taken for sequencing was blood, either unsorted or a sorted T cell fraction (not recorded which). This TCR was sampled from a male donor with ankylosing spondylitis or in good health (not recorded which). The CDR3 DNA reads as TGCAGCGTTGAATCCCTGGACCAGAAAGAGACCCAGTACTTC. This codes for CSVESLDQKETQYF.